This T cell receptor (beta chain) came from a study of shared clonotypes between healthy human individuals. In the naive CD8 group, cells lacked CD45RO and were positively selected for CCR7, so terminally differentiated effector memory CD45RA+ cells were left out. The CDR3 length is 16 residues. Germline V lookup: CDR1 SGDLS, CDR2 YYNGEE. Trimming cost V 2 bases and J 0 bases, with 11 bases left between them. At a deep level, the assay was run. Clones were read by immunoSEQ multiplex PCR, and TCRdb kept only the in-frame ones, dropping some. This sample has roughly 570,000 clones, with roughly 98% found just once.

What was sequenced was naive CD8+ T cells sorted from blood. This TCR derives from a man in his thirties or forties in good health. The rearrangement joins TRBV9 to TRBJ1-4; D remains ambiguous. CDR3 amino acids: CASSVGSQTTNEKLFF. CDR3 sequence (DNA): TGTGCCAGCAGCGTTGGTTCACAAACAACTAATGAAAAACTGTTTTTT.